This T cell receptor beta chain was identified in a study of T cell responses to AZD1222 COVID-19 vaccine. Study results and limitations: Repertoires were sampled only after the peak T cell response. Donors were largely white British and mainly female; clonal diversity was possibly underestimated.

For this clone: What it recognizes is unknown.

Germline values: CDR1 MNHNS, CDR2 SASEGT. V shed 0 bases and J shed 2 bases, with 7 bases lying between them. The length of the CDR3 is 15 residues. Data came from immunoSEQ multiplex PCR; TCRdb stores just in-frame clones and leaves some out. Of 100,000 to 150,000 clones listed, about 90% are singletons. The gene calls are TRBV6-1 and TRBJ1-4; a weak D match, TRBD1 (5 bases). The TCR comes from an adult in good health. Sequencing was performed on peripheral blood, taken on day 0 of AZD1222 vaccination. CDR3 loop: CASSEAAGTNEKLFF. The CDR3 nucleotides are TGTGCCAGCAGTGAAGCGGCAGGGACTAATGAAAAACTGTTTTTT.